The sequence of this TCR beta chain was determined in a study of T cells in Graves' hyperthyroidism and ophthalmopathy. There were TCR beta CDR3 regions amplified from RNA transcripts. During a first-round RT-PCR of the TCR CDR3, the HTBI primer set was used. TCRdb independently ran MiXCR on the multiplex PCR reads; one entry per CDR3 protein. This sample has roughly 420,000 distinct CDR3 sequences, with 12% to 15% found just once. Trimming removed 4 bases from V and 4 bases from J; junction bases left unmatched: 6. Germline lookup yields CDR1 SQVTM and CDR2 ANQGSEA. The CDR3 has 13 residues. The authors deemed Graves' hyperthyroidism stable absent ophthalmopathy progression within 18 months. Diagnoses were made from clinical symptoms, serum measures (thyroxine and TRAb), thyroid ultrasound and orbital computed tomography.

This TCR was sampled from a young woman with Graves' hyperthyroidism. Sequenced input: blood. This chain connects TRBV29-1 to TRBJ2-5; 7 bases map to TRBD1. The CDR3 nucleotides read TGCAGCGTTGCTCAAGGGGGCAGAGAGACCCAGTACTTC. Translating gives CSVAQGGRETQYF.